Below, 22 T cell receptor beta chains from the same sample are listed, as sequenced in a study of T cells expressing NK-cell markers. TCRdb reprocessed the 5' RACE reads and reports one entry per CDR3 protein, with no DNA. This sample contains about 460,000 distinct CDR3 sequences. The sample consisted of blood T cells: a sorted CD56 or NKG2C T cell subset, CD4+ or CD8+ T cells, or bulk PBMC T cells (not recorded which). These receptors were collected from a woman between 50 and 59 years old in good health.

The V call is TRBV6-5, the J call TRBJ1-3; there is no DNA to check the TCRdb D call of TRBD1. The CDR3 contains 16 residues. Germline CDR1 reads MNHEY; CDR2 reads SVGAGI. The CDR3 is CASSTHLGGTGNTIYF.

The rearrangement links TRBV20-1 to TRBJ2-7; TCRdb reports TRBD1, a call that lacks DNA to check it against. Germline assignment: CDR1 DFQATT and CDR2 SNEGSKA (reference sequence). The CDR3 is 12 residues long. CDR3 in amino acids: CSASKGSYEQYF.

This rearrangement joins TRBV28 to TRBJ2-2; with no DNA, the TCRdb D assignment of TRBD1 cannot be verified. The germline V gene has CDR1 MDHEN and CDR2 SYDVKM. The CDR3 is 12 amino acids. CDR3 amino acids: CASRGRTGELFF.

The V call is TRBV20-1, the J call TRBJ1-1; with no DNA, the TCRdb D assignment of TRBD1 cannot be verified. The germline CDR1 and CDR2 sequences are DFQATT and SNEGSKA (reference sequence). The CDR3 runs 13 residues. CDR3: CSASRGGNTEAFF.

The chain couples TRBV3-1 to TRBJ1-6; there is no DNA to check the TCRdb D call of TRBD1. This CDR3 is 13 amino acids long. Germline CDR1 LGHDT, CDR2 YNNKEL (reference sequence). This CDR3 is CASSQGTEAPLHF.

This sequence joins TRBV24-1 and TRBJ2-2; TCRdb's assignment of TRBD2 cannot be checked, as there is no DNA. Germline V gene sequence: CDR1 KGHDR, CDR2 SFDVKD. The CDR3 has 18 amino acids. This chain's CDR3 is CATSDWASGRWDTGELFF.

The chain recombines TRBV4-1 with TRBJ2-1; no DNA is available, so the TRBD2 call from TCRdb remains unchecked. Germline loops: CDR1 MGHRA, CDR2 YSYEKL. The CDR3 has 16 residues. The CDR3 sequence is CASSHRREGFYNEQFF.

The genes are TRBV20-1 and TRBJ2-3; checking the TCRdb D call of TRBD2 is not possible without DNA. The CDR3 runs 16 residues. Germline V gene sequence: CDR1 DFQATT, CDR2 SNEGSKA (reference sequence). The CDR3 here is CSARERLAESTDTQYF.

The V and J genes are TRBV11-2 and TRBJ2-1; as DNA is missing, the TRBD2 call by TCRdb cannot be tested. The V gene's germline CDR1 is SGHAT and CDR2 FQNNGV. CDR3 length: 13 residues. The CDR3 region is CASSLGSGTSEFF.

V usage is TRBV15 and J usage is TRBJ2-3. The CDR3 is made up of 13 amino acids. Germline V gene sequence: CDR1 LNHNV, CDR2 YYDKDF (reference sequence). The CDR3 sequence is CATAGDSTDTQYF.

The V call is TRBV10-3, the J call TRBJ2-1. Germline V gives CDR1 ENHRY, CDR2 SYGVKD. The CDR3 consists of 14 residues. The CDR3 loop is CAISERLPYNEQFF.

This chain uses TRBV14 with TRBJ2-5; the TCRdb call, TRBD1, lacks DNA for checking. From germline, CDR1 is SGHDN and CDR2 FVKESK. The CDR3 sequence is 15 residues long. CDR3 region: CASSQMGGLTGTQYF.

The chain links TRBV7-6 to TRBJ2-3. Germline CDR1 and CDR2: SGHVS and FNYEAQ. The CDR3 loop spans 15 amino acids. CDR3 residues: CASSVSGASTDTQYF.

The chain is built from TRBV5-1 and TRBJ2-1; TCRdb outputs TRBD2, but without DNA this stays unchecked. The CDR3 totals 16 residues. In germline, CDR1 is SGHRS, CDR2 YFSETQ. The CDR3 sequence is CASSSLRGVSPDEQFF.

The CDR3 is CASSSPTRYQETQYF. V gene TRBV5-1 combines with J gene TRBJ2-5. Germline CDR1 reads SGHRS; CDR2 reads YFSETQ. The CDR3 covers 15 residues.

This chain connects TRBV9 to TRBJ2-5; TCRdb designates TRBD1, a call that cannot be tested without DNA. The germline gives CDR1 SGDLS, CDR2 YYNGEE. This CDR3 spans 17 amino acids. Here the CDR3 reads CASSVEPTEGRGKTQYF.

The CDR3 region is CASSLTVSTGNYEQYF. V and J are TRBV5-1 and TRBJ2-7; as DNA is missing, the TRBD1 call by TCRdb cannot be tested. The CDR3 spans 16 residues. Germline assignment: CDR1 SGHRS and CDR2 YFSETQ.

The chain uses TRBV28 and TRBJ2-5; TCRdb proposes TRBD2, but this gene call is untestable without DNA. The CDR3 runs to 12 residues. Germline lookup yields CDR1 MDHEN and CDR2 SYDVKM. CDR3: CASGTYQETQYF.

The chain joins TRBV11-2 to TRBJ2-3. The CDR3 is 14 amino acids. The germline V gene encodes CDR1 SGHAT and CDR2 FQNNGV. The CDR3: CASSVLWLTDTQYF.

The rearrangement uses TRBV12-3 or TRBV12-4 and TRBJ1-5; TCRdb reports TRBD1, a call that lacks DNA to check it against. The CDR3 consists of 16 residues. CDR3 in amino acids: CASSLGQGATNQPQHF.

The chain joins TRBV4-1 to TRBJ2-5. The CDR3 length is 13 residues. The germline CDR1 and CDR2 sequences are MGHRA and YSYEKL. The CDR3 sequence: CASSHGILETQYF.

The genes are TRBV9 and TRBJ1-6; TCRdb designates TRBD1, a call that cannot be tested without DNA. Germline V gene sequence: CDR1 SGDLS, CDR2 YYNGEE. There are 16 residues in the CDR3. CDR3: CASSPFGDSYNSPLHF.